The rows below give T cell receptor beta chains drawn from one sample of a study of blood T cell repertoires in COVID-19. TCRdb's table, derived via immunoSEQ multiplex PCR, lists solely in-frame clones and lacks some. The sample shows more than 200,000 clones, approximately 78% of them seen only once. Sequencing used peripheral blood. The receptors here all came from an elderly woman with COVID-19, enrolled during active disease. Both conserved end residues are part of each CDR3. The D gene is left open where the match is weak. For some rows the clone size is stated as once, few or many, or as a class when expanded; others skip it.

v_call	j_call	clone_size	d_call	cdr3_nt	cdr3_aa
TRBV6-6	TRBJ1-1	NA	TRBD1	TGTGCCAGCACCGCAGACAGGGGGCGGAAGAACACTGAAGCTTTCTTT	CASTADRGRKNTEAFF
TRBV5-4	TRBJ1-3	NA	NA	TGTGCCAGCAGCTTGGGGGGGGAAAGAAACACCATATATTTT	CASSLGGERNTIYF
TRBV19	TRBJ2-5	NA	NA	TGTGCCGTTCACACTCGGGGGATAGAGACCCAGTACTTC	CAVHTRGIETQYF
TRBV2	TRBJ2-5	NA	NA	TGTGCCAGCTCCGAGGGAGAGACCCAGTACTTC	CASSEGETQYF
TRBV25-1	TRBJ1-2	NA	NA	TGTGCCAGCAGTGAGCAGCCGAGGGGCTACACCTTC	CASSEQPRGYTF
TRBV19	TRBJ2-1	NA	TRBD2	TGTGCCAGTAGTAGAGGGACACTGGGGACTAGCATATACAATGAGCAGTTCTTC	CASSRGTLGTSIYNEQFF
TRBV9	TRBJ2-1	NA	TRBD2	TGTGCCAGCAGCGCCCGGACTAGCGGGACGTACTACAATGAGCAGTTCTTC	CASSARTSGTYYNEQFF
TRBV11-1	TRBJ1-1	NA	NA	TGTGCCAGCAGCCGATGGGGGGGGGACCCTGAAGCTTTCTTT	CASSRWGGDPEAFF
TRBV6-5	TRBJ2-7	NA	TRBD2	TGTGCCAGCATGAGGAGCGGGGGAATCTACGAGCAGTACTTC	CASMRSGGIYEQYF
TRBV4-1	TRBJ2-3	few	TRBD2	TGCGCCAGCAGCCCAACGGCTAGCGGGAGAGTTGATACGCAGTATTTT	CASSPTASGRVDTQYF
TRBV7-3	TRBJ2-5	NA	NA	TGTGCCAGCAGCTTAATCAGGCAAGAGACCCAGTACTTC	CASSLIRQETQYF
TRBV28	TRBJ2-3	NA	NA	TGTGCCAGCAGTTCCTACACAGATACGCAGTATTTT	CASSSYTDTQYF
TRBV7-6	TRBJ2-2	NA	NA	TGTGCCAGCAGCTTAGATGGCAGGCTGAACACCGGGGAGCTGTTTTTT	CASSLDGRLNTGELFF
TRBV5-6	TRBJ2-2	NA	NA	TGTGCCAGCAGCTTGGCTGTCGGGGAGCTGTTTTTT	CASSLAVGELFF
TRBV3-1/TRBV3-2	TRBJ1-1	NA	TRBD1	TGTGCCAGCAGCCAGCCGACAGGGTCCAACACTGAAGCTTTCTTT	CASSQPTGSNTEAFF
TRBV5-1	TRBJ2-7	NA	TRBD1	TGCGCCTCCACCCGCGGGGACAGGGGATCCCACGAGCAGTACTTC	CASTRGDRGSHEQYF
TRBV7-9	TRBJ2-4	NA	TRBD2	TGTGCCAGCAGCCCTAGCGGGGGGCGAGGCATTCAGTACTTC	CASSPSGGRGIQYF
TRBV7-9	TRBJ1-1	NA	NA	TGTGCCAGCAGCTTAGGAAGGGGGGGCGTGGACACTGAAGCTTTCTTT	CASSLGRGGVDTEAFF
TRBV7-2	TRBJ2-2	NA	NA	TGTGCCAGCAGCTTAGGACTTCGAGGGGAGCTGTTTTTT	CASSLGLRGELFF
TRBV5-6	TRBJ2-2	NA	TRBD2	TGTGCCAGCAGCTTGGCTGTTTCGGGACTAAACGTCGGGGAGCTGTTTTTT	CASSLAVSGLNVGELFF
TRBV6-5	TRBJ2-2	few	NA	TGTGCCAGCAGTTACTCGGCGGACTTCACCGGGGAGCTGTTTTTT	CASSYSADFTGELFF
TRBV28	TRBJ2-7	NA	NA	TGTGCCAGCCGAAGGTACCAGGGGAACGAGCAGTACTTC	CASRRYQGNEQYF
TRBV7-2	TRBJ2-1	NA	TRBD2	TGTGCCAGCAGCCCATTAGCGGGAGTCTCCTACAATGAGCAGTTCTTC	CASSPLAGVSYNEQFF
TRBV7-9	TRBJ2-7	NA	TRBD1	TGTGCCAGCAGCCCAAGGACAGGGGGCATCCTAGTGAGGGAGCAGTACTTC	CASSPRTGGILVREQYF
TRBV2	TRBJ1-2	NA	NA	TGTGCCAGCAGTTGGACAGTCCCGGGCTACACCTTC	CASSWTVPGYTF
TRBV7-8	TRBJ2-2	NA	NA	TGTGCCAGCAGCTTGGAGGTCAGCCCGAACACCGGGGAGCTGTTTTTT	CASSLEVSPNTGELFF
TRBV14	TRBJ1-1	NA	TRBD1	TGTGCCAGCAGCCAGGCCGGGACAGGGGGCGACTTCGTCACTGAAGCTTTCTTT	CASSQAGTGGDFVTEAFF
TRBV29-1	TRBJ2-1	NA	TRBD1	TGCAGCGCCAAAAGGGGGACAGGTCGCCATGAGCAGTTCTTC	CSAKRGTGRHEQFF
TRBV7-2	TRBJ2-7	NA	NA	TGTGCCAGCAGCTTAGAACCACCAACTGTGCGGGGCTACGAGCAGTACTTC	CASSLEPPTVRGYEQYF
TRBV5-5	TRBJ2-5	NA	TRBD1	TGTGCCAGCAGGGTACAGGGGGCAACAATAGAGACCCAGTACTTC	CASRVQGATIETQYF
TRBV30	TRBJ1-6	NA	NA	TGTGCCTGGTCGGGGGAGTCGAGTTCACCCCTCCACTTT	CAWSGESSSPLHF
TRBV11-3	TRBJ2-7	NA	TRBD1	TGTGCCAGCAGCTTCGGAATTCCGGGACAGCCAGCCTACGAGCAGTACTTC	CASSFGIPGQPAYEQYF
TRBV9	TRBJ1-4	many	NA	TGTGCCAGCAGCGTAGACCAGGGAGGTTTTAATGAAAAACTGTTTTTT	CASSVDQGGFNEKLFF
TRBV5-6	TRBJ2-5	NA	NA	TGTGCCAGCAGTCCCACGACCTGGGCAGGTCAAGAGACCCAGTACTTC	CASSPTTWAGQETQYF
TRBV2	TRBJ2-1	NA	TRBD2	TGTGCCGGGAAGCGGGGTGAGCAGTTCTTC	CAGKRGEQFF
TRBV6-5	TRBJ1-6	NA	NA	TGTGCCAGCAGTTACGGGGCAGTTAATTCACCCCTCCACTTT	CASSYGAVNSPLHF
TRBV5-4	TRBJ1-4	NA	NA	TGTGCCAGCAGCATAGGACAAGCCGATGAAAAACTGTTTTTT	CASSIGQADEKLFF
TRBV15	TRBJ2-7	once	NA	TGTGCCACCAGCAGAGCCGGGAACTCCTACGAGCAGTACTTC	CATSRAGNSYEQYF
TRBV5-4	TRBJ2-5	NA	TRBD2	TGTGCCAGCTGTCCTAGCGGGAATCAAGAGACCCAGTACTTC	CASCPSGNQETQYF